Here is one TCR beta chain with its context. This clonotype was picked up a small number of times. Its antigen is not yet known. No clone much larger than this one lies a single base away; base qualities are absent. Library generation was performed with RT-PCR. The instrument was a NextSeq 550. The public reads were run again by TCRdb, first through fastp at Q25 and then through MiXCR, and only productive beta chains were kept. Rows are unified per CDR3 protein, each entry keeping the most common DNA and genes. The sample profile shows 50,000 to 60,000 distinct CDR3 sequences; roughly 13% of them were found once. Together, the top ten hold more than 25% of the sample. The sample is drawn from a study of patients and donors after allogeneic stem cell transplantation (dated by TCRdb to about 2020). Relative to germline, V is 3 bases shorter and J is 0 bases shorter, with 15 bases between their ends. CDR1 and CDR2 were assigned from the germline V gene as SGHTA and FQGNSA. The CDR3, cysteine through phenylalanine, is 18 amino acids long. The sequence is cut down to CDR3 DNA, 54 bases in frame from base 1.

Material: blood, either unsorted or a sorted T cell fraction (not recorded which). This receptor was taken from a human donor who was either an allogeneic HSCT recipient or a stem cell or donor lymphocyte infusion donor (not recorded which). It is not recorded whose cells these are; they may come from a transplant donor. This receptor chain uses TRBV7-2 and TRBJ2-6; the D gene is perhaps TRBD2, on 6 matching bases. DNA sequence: TGTGCCAGCAGCTTGGGGGGTCCGTCCCTCTCTGGGGCCAACGTCCTGACTTTC. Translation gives CASSLGGPSLSGANVLTF.